A single count supports the clone carrying this T cell receptor (beta chain). Germline lookup yields CDR1 PRHDT and CDR2 FYEKMQ (reference sequence). This CDR3 is 14 amino acids long. Trimming shortened V by 4 bases and J by 9 bases, and 16 bases separated the two germline ends. Cohorts were determined from participant-reported clinical history. What the recovered Cohort 3 donors had was two negative PCRs, clearance, or symptom resolution. This record belongs to a study of blood T cell repertoires in COVID-19. Study in general: Sites in the United States, Italy and Spain provided acute and convalescent COVID-19 samples. From T cells, B-cell-depleted T cells, or PBMCs came the material, which was cDNA or gDNA.

TCRdb keeps only in-frame clones here, not all; method: immunoSEQ multiplex PCR. In the table there are approximately 400,000 clones, 88% of which are singletons. The TCR sequence derives from a woman aged 18-29 years who had recovered from COVID-19. The V call is TRBV13, the J call TRBJ2-1, with D possibly TRBD2 on 6 matching bases. The sequencing sample was made of PBMCs or T cells enriched from blood (not recorded which). The CDR3 DNA reads TGTGCCAGCAGCTCTAAGGGGACTTTGAGTGAGCAGTTCTTC. Amino acid sequence: CASSSKGTLSEQFF.